The clone carrying this T cell receptor (beta chain) has ten or more counts. This entry comes from a study of low-dose radiotherapy and immunotherapy resistance in tumors. Study as a whole: Intravenous nivolumab 240 mg every two weeks plus ipilimumab 1 mg/kg every six weeks was given to patients.

Time point denoted: after trial treatment. Treatment denoted: LDRT plus nivolumab, ipilimumab, low-dose cyclophosphamide and aspirin (RACIN trial). The treatment that donors received included nivolumab, ipilimumab, aspirin, low-dose cyclophosphamide and low-dose radiotherapy. Gene-specific TRAV and TRBV primers were used for first-strand cDNA, covering alpha and beta chains. For amplifying TCRs, the PCR ran for approximately 21 cycles with Phusion, which was used together with a constant-region primer and the adapter on the V primers. TCRdb itself ran the reads through MiXCR, one entry per CDR3 protein. Of approximately 84,000 distinct CDR3 sequences listed, around 17% were seen once; the top ten hold 1.3% to 1.5%. V was pared by 3 bases and J by 5 bases, with 10 bases between. CDR1 and CDR2 (germline): SGHTA, FQGNSA. The CDR3 runs to 13 residues.

V and J are TRBV7-2 and TRBJ1-1; D is uncertain. The TCR comes from a male donor with prostate cancer. Source: PBMCs, taken after low-dose radiotherapy plus immunotherapy. CDR3 in amino acids: CASSFMGSTEAFF. The DNA for the CDR3 is TGTGCCAGCAGCTTTATGGGTTCGACTGAAGCTTTCTTT.